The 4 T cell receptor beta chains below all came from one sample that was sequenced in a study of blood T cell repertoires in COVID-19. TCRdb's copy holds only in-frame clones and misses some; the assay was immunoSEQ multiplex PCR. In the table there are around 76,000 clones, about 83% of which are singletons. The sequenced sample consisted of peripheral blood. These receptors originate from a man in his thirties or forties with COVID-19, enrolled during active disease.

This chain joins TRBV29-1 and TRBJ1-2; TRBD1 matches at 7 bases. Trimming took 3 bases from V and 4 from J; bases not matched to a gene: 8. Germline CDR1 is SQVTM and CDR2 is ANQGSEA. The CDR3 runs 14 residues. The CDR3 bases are TGCAGCGTTGAGATCTCGACAGGGCCCTATGGCTACACCTTC. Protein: CSVEISTGPYGYTF. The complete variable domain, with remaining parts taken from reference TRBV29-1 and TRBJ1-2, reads SAVISQKPSRDICQRGTSLTIQCQVDSQVTMMFWYRQQPGQSLTLIATANQGSEATYESGFVIDKFPISRPNLTFSTLTVSNMSPEDSSIYLCSVEISTGPYGYTFGSGTRLTVV.

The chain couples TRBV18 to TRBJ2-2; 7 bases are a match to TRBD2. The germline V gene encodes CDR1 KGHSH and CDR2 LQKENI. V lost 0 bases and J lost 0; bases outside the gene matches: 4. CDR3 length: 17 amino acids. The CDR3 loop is CASSPPGAGSNTGELFF. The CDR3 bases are TGTGCCAGCTCACCACCGGGAGCGGGATCGAACACCGGGGAGCTGTTTTTT.

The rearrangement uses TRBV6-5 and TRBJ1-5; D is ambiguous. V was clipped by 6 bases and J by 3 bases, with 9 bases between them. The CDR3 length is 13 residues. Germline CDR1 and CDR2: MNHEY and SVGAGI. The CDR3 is CASSSRINQPQHF. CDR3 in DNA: TGTGCCAGCAGCTCTAGGATCAATCAGCCCCAGCATTTT.

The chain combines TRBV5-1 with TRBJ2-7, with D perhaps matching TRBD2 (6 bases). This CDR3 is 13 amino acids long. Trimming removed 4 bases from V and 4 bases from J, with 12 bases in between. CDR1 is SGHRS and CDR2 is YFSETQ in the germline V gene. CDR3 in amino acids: CASSTGDGYEQYF. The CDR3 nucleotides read TGCGCCAGCAGCACGGGGGACGGATACGAGCAGTACTTC.